Shown below are 10 T cell receptor beta chains from a single sample sequenced in a study of T cell repertoires in cytomegalovirus infection. Via MiXCR, TCRdb re-called the reads, giving one row per CDR3 protein. The sample yields 230,000 or so distinct CDR3 sequences, about 17% seen once. The sequencing sample was made of CD8+ T cells from PBMCs. The receptors come from a human donor in good health (CMV status not recorded). Some clones in this sample may be carry-over from other donors' samples.

V is TRBV7-4 and J is TRBJ2-2, with TRBD1 matching over 7 bases. The junction had 15 bases not matched to a gene; V was cut back by 4 bases and J by 4 bases. The CDR3 is 18 amino acids. Germline-derived CDR1 and CDR2 are SGHVT and SQSDAQ. The CDR3 region is CASSSPPEDRVGTGELFF. CDR3 DNA sequence: TGTGCCAGCAGCTCCCCCCCCGAAGACAGGGTCGGCACCGGGGAGCTGTTTTTT.

This clonotype appeared many times. V is TRBV9 and J is TRBJ2-7, with D possibly being TRBD1 or TRBD2 (6 bases each). Trimming cost V 0 bases and J 3 bases, with 16 bases left between them. The CDR3 is 16 residues long. Germline V CDR1 and CDR2: SGDLS, YYNGEE. Here the CDR3 reads CASSVATGALRYEQYF. CDR3 DNA: TGTGCCAGCAGCGTAGCTACGGGGGCCCTCCGCTACGAGCAGTACTTC.

This clonotype was counted at least ten times. The chain joins TRBV7-6 to TRBJ2-1; 8 positions match TRBD1. This CDR3 is 16 amino acids long. Germline lookup yields CDR1 SGHVS and CDR2 FNYEAQ. J gave up 5 bases and V 5 bases, and 11 bases lay outside the gene matches. In DNA form, the CDR3 reads TGTGCCAGCAGCCCGGACAGGGCTCTTTTCAACAATGAGCAGTTCTTC. This codes for CASSPDRALFNNEQFF.

The V and J genes are TRBV29-1 and TRBJ2-1; 12 nucleotides line up with TRBD2. Germline lookup yields CDR1 SQVTM and CDR2 ANQGSEA. V shed 3 bases and J 0 bases; nucleotides not matched to a gene: 6. This CDR3 has 17 amino acids. CDR3 sequence: CSVEALAGGSSYNEQFF. As DNA, the CDR3 is TGCAGCGTTGAGGCGCTAGCGGGGGGGAGCTCCTACAATGAGCAGTTCTTC.

This clonotype has just one count. J is TRBJ2-3 and V is TRBV2; tentative D call: TRBD2 (5 bases). The CDR3 runs 15 residues. Deletions cut 7 bases from V and 0 bases from J, with 14 bases between. CDR1 is SNHLY, CDR2 FYNNEI, per germline. Here the CDR3 DNA reads TGTGCCAGCAAGGTTTGGGAGCTTAGCACAGATACGCAGTATTTT. It is translated as CASKVWELSTDTQYF.

The chain has TRBV20-1 and TRBJ1-4; D is unresolved. Trimming left V 1 base short and J 6 bases short, with 12 bases between. This CDR3 has 14 residues. Germline CDR1 reads DFQATT; CDR2 reads SNEGSKA (reference sequence). The CDR3 sequence is CSARVLVKDEKLFF. The CDR3 coding sequence is TGCAGTGCTAGAGTTTTGGTTAAGGATGAAAAACTGTTTTTT.

In this sample, this clonotype turned up a few times. The V gene is TRBV25-1, the J gene TRBJ1-2; D remains unclear. V lost 0 bases and J 7 bases, leaving 3 bases between the germline ends. The CDR3 sequence is 11 residues long. CDR1 and CDR2 from the germline V gene are MGHDK and SYGVNS. The CDR3 reads CASSEYGGYTF. The CDR3 DNA reads TGTGCCAGCAGTGAATATGGTGGCTACACCTTC.

A note on this clonotype: This may come from a read error, since a much larger clone is one base off. The rearrangement joins TRBV7-3 to TRBJ2-7; TRBD1 matches at 7 bases. This CDR3 comprises 13 residues. CDR1 is SGHTA, CDR2 FQGTGA, per germline. The CDR3 here is CASSFRDSYKQYF. The CDR3 nucleotides read TGTGCCAGCAGCTTCCGGGACAGCTACAAGCAGTACTTC.

This clonotype came up many times. The V call is TRBV25-1, the J call TRBJ1-2; D remains ambiguous. The CDR3 spans 13 residues. V lost 3 bases, J lost 2 bases, and 7 bases lay in between. Germline-derived CDR1 and CDR2 are MGHDK and SYGVNS. The CDR3 DNA sequence: TGTGCCAGCAGTGATGCCGGAAACTATGGCTACACCTTC. As protein: CASSDAGNYGYTF.

There are many counts of this clonotype. The chain recombines TRBV6-6 with TRBJ2-7; unclear D gene. The CDR3 covers 14 residues. Germline loops: CDR1 MNHNY, CDR2 SVGAGI (reference sequence). V lost 2 bases and J 4 bases, leaving 12 bases between the germline ends. CDR3 protein: CASSYRGAEYEQYF. The CDR3, as DNA: TGTGCCAGCAGTTACCGAGGAGCCGAATACGAGCAGTACTTC.